The text below deals with one T cell receptor beta chain. The CDR3 length is 16 residues. Per germline, CDR1 WNHNN and CDR2 SYGVQD (reference sequence). The data were taken from a study of early T cells in non-severe SARS-CoV-2 infection. Study information: Chains were not paired, and sequencing was done on bulk RNA from unsorted whole blood.

Researchers attached unique molecular identifiers to individual cDNA molecules. MiXCR, run by TCRdb on the 5' RACE reads, gives a single entry per CDR3 protein. The table records tens of thousands of distinct CDR3 sequences, around 11% of them present only once. The chain links TRBV10-1 to TRBJ2-1, with 9 bases lining up with TRBD2. The receptor was isolated from an adult who was a healthcare worker with PCR-confirmed SARS-CoV-2 infection or an uninfected control (not recorded which). The specimen was whole blood, collected at baseline. The CDR3 is CTKLIRGVAGVDEQFF. CDR3 bases: TGCACCAAGTTAATCCGGGGAGTAGCGGGGGTCGATGAGCAGTTCTTC.